This T cell receptor (beta chain) was observed in a study of cytomegalovirus exposure and HLA in healthy donors. Regarding the study as a whole: In an earlier analysis, most TCR beta V segments were productive about 87% or about 30% of the time.

PCR amplification relied on 60 Vbeta primers (plus 13 Jbeta primers). Using immunoSEQ multiplex PCR, the repertoire was profiled, and TCRdb retains in-frame clones only, with some absent. Among 99,000 or so clones listed, roughly 13% were seen once. This clone was seen a few times. The target antigen is unknown. CDR3 length: 16 amino acids. This sequence was found in a man between 35 and 55 years old in good health and CMV-seropositive. The sample was PBMCs. The rearrangement links TRBV12-2 to TRBJ2-7; no check of the table's D call, TRBD1, against the DNA was made. TRBV12-2 is a documented pseudogene. DNA of the CDR3: TGTGCAAGTCGCTTAGGCGAGGGCAGGGGGGACTACGAGCAGTACTTC. As protein: CASRLGEGRGDYEQYF.